This T cell receptor beta chain was recorded in a study of control samples from healthy donors and cancer patients. This CDR3 region has 13 residues. V shed 7 bases and J shed 6 bases, with 16 bases lying between them. Germline-derived CDR1 and CDR2 are LNHDA and SQIVND (reference sequence). Assay used: immunoSEQ multiplex PCR; TCRdb lists only in-frame clones, some missing. This repertoire shows around 90,000 clones, around four fifths found once; its top ten account for approximately 19%. The receptor's source is a man aged 25 to 40 in good health. This rearrangement joins TRBV19 to TRBJ2-7; TRBD1 might be the D (6 bases). Sequenced input: blood. In DNA form, the CDR3 reads TGTGCCAGTACCCCTGGGGGCAAGACCGAGCAGTACTTC. Amino acids: CASTPGGKTEQYF.